This record concerns one TCR beta chain sequence. These data come from a study of blood T cell repertoires in COVID-19. Method: immunoSEQ multiplex PCR; TCRdb's copy keeps in-frame clones and lacks some. The sample consists of under 90,000 clones, 80% to 85% of them appearing once. This CDR3 spans 17 amino acids. From germline, CDR1 is SGDLS and CDR2 YYNGEE. The V and J ends lost 0 bases and 3 bases, in that order; junction bases with no gene match: 4. The TCR was taken from a woman of 80 years or more with active or convalescent COVID-19. Material: peripheral blood. V gene TRBV9 combines with J gene TRBJ2-3; 13 nucleotides align to TRBD2. CDR3 nucleotide sequence: TGTGCCAGCAGCGTAGGGACTAGCGGGGGATTGACAGATACGCAGTATTTT. Translation gives CASSVGTSGGLTDTQYF.